The present entry profiles one T cell receptor beta chain with its context. V lost 6 bases, J lost 7 bases, and 10 bases lay in between. Germline CDR1 reads DFQATT; CDR2 reads SNEGSKA (reference sequence). The CDR3 runs to 11 residues. The data are from a study of blood T cell repertoires in COVID-19. At the level of the study: PBMCs, B-cell-depleted T cells, or T cells provided the cDNA or gDNA that made up the material.

The protocol was immunoSEQ multiplex PCR, while the TCRdb copy is restricted to in-frame clones and leaves out a portion. The sample has around 300,000 clones; approximately 91% are singletons. This clonotype was sampled from a man aged 45 to 65 with acute or convalescent COVID-19. This rearrangement joins TRBV20-1 to TRBJ2-1; the D gene is possibly TRBD1 (6 bases). Material for sequencing was peripheral blood. The CDR3 coding sequence is TGCAGTGCAACGAGGGGGAATGAGCAGTTCTTC. Its translation is CSATRGNEQFF.